This record covers a single T cell receptor beta chain. The antigen remains undetermined. Other DNA variants within this sample encode the same CDR3. With 1 base clipped from V and 1 base from J, the junction kept 2 bases outside the gene matches. Germline CDR1 reads SSHAT; CDR2 reads FNYEAQ (reference sequence). The length of the CDR3 is 16 residues. TCRdb's copy holds only in-frame clones and misses some; the assay was immunoSEQ multiplex PCR. Of around 96,000 clones in the sample, 86% were seen once. This record belongs to a study of T cell responses to AZD1222 COVID-19 vaccine. Study observations and caveats: A mostly white British donor set with more females was recruited, and clonal diversity was possibly underestimated. Reportedly, nearly half of unique spike TCRs recognized epitopes outside B.1.351/B.1.1.7 mutations.

The receptor comes from an adult who received the AZD1222 COVID-19 vaccine. The chain has TRBV7-7 and TRBJ2-3, with 10 positions matching TRBD2. The specimen was peripheral blood, collected 28 days after the second AZD1222 dose. CDR3 sequence reads: CASSLGLAGGTDTQYF. The CDR3 DNA is TGTGCCAGCAGCTTAGGTCTAGCGGGGGGCACAGATACGCAGTATTTT.